The 13 T cell receptor beta chains below come from one sample, sequenced in a study of blood T cell repertoires in COVID-19. Generated by immunoSEQ multiplex PCR, the TCRdb table keeps only in-frame clones and is missing some. Counted here are 170,000 or so clones, approximately 86% occurring once; the ten biggest clones make up 2.5% to 3.5%. Material for sequencing was peripheral blood. The receptors were gathered from a man aged 35 to 55 with active or convalescent COVID-19.

The chain has TRBV13 and TRBJ2-5; D unresolved. This CDR3 comprises 15 residues. Germline CDR1 is PRHDT and CDR2 is FYEKMQ (reference sequence). Trimming removed 6 bases at V and 1 base at J, with 15 bases between. Written as DNA, the CDR3 is TGTGCCAGCAGTCCTAGATCCGGATCCCAAGAGACCCAGTACTTC. The encoded protein is CASSPRSGSQETQYF.

The chain carries TRBV5-1 and TRBJ1-1, with D unresolved. The germline gives CDR1 SGHRS, CDR2 YFSETQ. Trimming removed 4 bases from V and 1 base from J, with 11 bases in between. CDR3 length equals 14 residues. CDR3 residues: CASSHSIGNTEAFF. The CDR3 DNA reads TGCGCCAGCAGCCATTCAATCGGGAACACTGAAGCTTTCTTT.

The chain joins TRBV14 to TRBJ1-1; TRBD1 matches 9 bases. Germline V gene data show CDR1 as SGHDN and CDR2 as FVKESK. There are 15 residues in the CDR3. Trimming cost V 3 bases and J 4 bases; bases outside gene matches: 6. CDR3 protein: CASSHTGTGSTEAFF. The DNA of the CDR3 is TGTGCCAGCAGCCACACCGGGACAGGGTCCACTGAAGCTTTCTTT.

The chain is built from TRBV5-1 and TRBJ1-1; D gene unclear. Trimming took off 2 bases at V and 1 base at J, with 6 bases between the two ends. CDR3 length: 13 amino acids. CDR1 is SGHRS, CDR2 YFSETQ, per germline. This CDR3 reads CASSFGQNTEAFF. The CDR3 DNA follows: TGCGCCAGCAGCTTTGGGCAGAACACTGAAGCTTTCTTT.

This clone was picked up one time. The chain has TRBV3-1 (or the pseudogene TRBV3-2) and TRBJ2-7; tentative D call: TRBD1 (5 bases). Germline values: CDR1 LGHDT, CDR2 YNNKEL (reference sequence). V shed 2 bases and J shed 3 bases, with 8 bases lying between them. CDR3 size: 13 residues. In DNA, the CDR3 is TGTGCCAGCAGCCAACAGGGTATCTACGAGCAGTACTTC. This translates into CASSQQGIYEQYF.

This chain uses TRBV7-2 with TRBJ1-1; possibly TRBD1 for D (6 bases). Germline V gives CDR1 SGHTA, CDR2 FQGNSA. The CDR3 runs to 14 residues. The V gene lost 0 bases and the J gene lost 6 bases, with 11 bases spanning the gap. The CDR3 spells CASSLAPTGAEAFF. CDR3 DNA sequence: TGTGCCAGCAGCTTAGCCCCGACAGGAGCTGAAGCTTTCTTT.

The chain is built from TRBV15 and TRBJ1-1; possibly TRBD1 for D (5 bases). CDR3 length: 14 amino acids. With 0 bases removed from V and 4 bases from J, the gap between germline ends came to 9 bases. From germline, CDR1 is LNHNV and CDR2 YYDKDF (reference sequence). The CDR3 nucleotides are TGTGCCACCAGCAGAGATAGGGGTGGCACTGAAGCTTTCTTT. Residues: CATSRDRGGTEAFF.

The V call is TRBV24-1, the J call TRBJ1-5; 8 positions agree with TRBD1. J gave up 9 bases and V 5 bases, and 14 bases lay outside the gene matches. There are 16 residues in the CDR3. CDR1 KGHDR and CDR2 SFDVKD come from the germline V gene. The CDR3 nucleotides are TGTGCCACCAGTGCCCAGGGGGCGAACCCCACGCTGCCCCAGCATTTT. Amino acids: CATSAQGANPTLPQHF.

This sequence joins TRBV18 and TRBJ1-6; a weak D match, TRBD1 (5 bases). Germline assignment: CDR1 KGHSH and CDR2 LQKENI. CDR3 size: 15 residues. The V end lost 5 bases, the J end lost 0 bases, and 8 bases lay between the germline ends. CDR3 coding DNA: TGTGCCAGCTCAAAACAGGACTCCTATAATTCACCCCTCCACTTT. This sequence encodes CASSKQDSYNSPLHF.

The chain carries TRBV12-3 or TRBV12-4 and TRBJ1-2; TRBD1 agrees at 10 bases. Germline trimming cut 5 bases from V and 7 bases from J; bases unmatched to any gene: 4. The CDR3 is 13 amino acids. For the CDR3, the DNA is TGTGCCAGCAGTCAGGGACAGGGGTTTGGCTACACCTTC. It encodes CASSQGQGFGYTF.

The chain carries TRBV28 and TRBJ1-1; tentative D call: TRBD1 (5 bases). This CDR3 has 14 amino acids. Germline values: CDR1 MDHEN, CDR2 SYDVKM. The V end was cut by 6 bases, the J end by 7 bases, with 18 bases between. The chain's CDR3 is CASRGRGGGSEAFF. The CDR3 region has the DNA TGTGCCAGCAGGGGCCGAGGTGGGGGGAGTGAAGCTTTCTTT.

The chain couples TRBV3-1 (or the pseudogene TRBV3-2) to TRBJ2-1; TRBD1 matches 8 bases. Trimming took 0 bases from V and 9 from J; bases not matched to a gene: 10. CDR1 and CDR2 (germline): LGHDT, YNNKEL (reference sequence). The CDR3 loop spans 16 amino acids. The CDR3 here is CASSQESRTGSSEQFF. The CDR3 nucleotides are TGTGCCAGCAGCCAAGAATCAAGGACAGGGTCAAGTGAGCAGTTCTTC.

The chain links TRBV6-6 to TRBJ2-3, with 8 bases that match TRBD2. CDR1 is MNHNY, CDR2 SVGAGI, per germline (reference sequence). Unmatched junction bases numbered 3, after V lost 6 bases and J lost 1 base. The CDR3 has 14 residues. CDR3 region: CASRREGGTDTQYF. The CDR3 DNA reads as TGTGCCAGCAGACGGGAGGGAGGCACAGATACGCAGTATTTT.